These T cell receptor beta chains were read from a single sample in a study of T cells in Graves' hyperthyroidism and ophthalmopathy. TCRdb fed the multiplex PCR reads into MiXCR, producing one record per CDR3 protein. The sample contains over 350,000 distinct CDR3 sequences, over 13% of which appear only once. Sequencing used blood. These receptor sequences come from a man in his fifties with Graves' ophthalmopathy. CDR3s include the opening cysteine and the closing phenylalanine or tryptophan. A D gene is named only where the DNA matches it firmly. Some rows mark clone size as missing; the rest say once, few, many or name a class of expanded clone.

TRBJ2-7 | - | TRBV20-1 | many | TGCAGTGTCTCTCGGAGTTATTCCGTCCAATACAACGAGCAGTACTTC | CSVSRSYSVQYNEQYF
TRBJ1-1 | - | TRBV20-1 | - | TGCAGTGCTAGAGATCCGGGGATGAACACTGAAGCTTTCTTT | CSARDPGMNTEAFF
TRBJ2-7 | - | TRBV20-1 | many | TGCAGTGCTAGAGATCAGGGGGGAACATTGGTCTCCGAGCAGTACTTC | CSARDQGGTLVSEQYF
TRBJ1-2 | - | TRBV7-2 | many | TGTGCCAGCAGCTTAAGCAGGGATATGTATGGCTACACCTTC | CASSLSRDMYGYTF
TRBJ2-3 | TRBD1 | TRBV29-1 | few | TGCAGCGCCCGGACAGGGGATGCAGATACGCAGTATTTT | CSARTGDADTQYF
TRBJ2-3 | - | TRBV12-3/TRBV12-4 | - | TGTGCCAGCAGTTTATTTGCGGGATCAGATACGCAGTATTTT | CASSLFAGSDTQYF
TRBJ2-5 | - | TRBV11-2 | many | TGTGCCAGCAGTGCCGGGGTGAAAGAGACCCAGTACTTC | CASSAGVKETQYF
TRBJ2-5 | - | TRBV5-1 | - | TGCGCCAGCAGCTTGGCGGAGTATCCTCAAGAGACCCAGTACTTC | CASSLAEYPQETQYF
TRBJ2-4 | TRBD1 | TRBV20-1 | few | TGCAGTGTAGTTGGGACAGTCCTCGGCAAAAACATTCAGTACTTC | CSVVGTVLGKNIQYF
TRBJ2-1 | TRBD2 | TRBV7-9 | - | TGTGCCAGCAGCCGCCTAGGGACTAATACAATGAGTCCGTTCTTC | CASSRLGTNTMSPFF
TRBJ2-3 | - | TRBV7-8 | many | TGTGCCAGCAGCTTCAGATCTACCCCGAGTGCAGATACGCAGTATTTT | CASSFRSTPSADTQYF
TRBJ2-7 | - | TRBV19 | few | TGTGCCACGAAAATCCGGGACGGCTACGAGCAGTACTTC | CATKIRDGYEQYF
TRBJ2-3 | TRBD2 | TRBV28 | - | TGTGCCAGCAGTACCCTATTCCGGCGGGAGGGCTGGGATACGCAGTATTTT | CASSTLFRREGWDTQYF
TRBJ2-7 | TRBD1 | TRBV29-1 | - | TGCAGCGTTGAAGGGACAGGAGCCAACGAGCAGTACTTC | CSVEGTGANEQYF
TRBJ2-7 | - | TRBV12-3/TRBV12-4 | many | TGTGCCAGCAGAAGGACCTACGAGCAGTACTTC | CASRRTYEQYF
TRBJ2-1 | - | TRBV28 | few | TGTGCCAGCAGTTCAACTGTACGGCAGTTCTTC | CASSSTVRQFF
TRBJ2-7 | - | TRBV6-1 | many | TGTGCCAGCAGTGAAGGCTACCCCGCGTACGAGCAGTACTTC | CASSEGYPAYEQYF
TRBJ2-7 | TRBD1 | TRBV29-1 | many | TGCAGCGTTGATTCGGGACAGGGGGCGAGAGAGCAGTACTTC | CSVDSGQGAREQYF
TRBJ2-1 | - | TRBV28 | - | TGTGCCAGCAGTTTGGGGGGGACAGGTCCCTACAATGAGCAGTTCTTC | CASSLGGTGPYNEQFF
TRBJ1-1 | - | TRBV29-1 | many | TGCAGCGCCTTCCCTGTAACAACGAACACTGAAGCTTTCTTT | CSAFPVTTNTEAFF
TRBJ2-3 | TRBD1 | TRBV10-3 | - | TGTGCCGCAAGAGCCCGGGCGGGACAGGGGTTAACAGATACGCAGTATTTT | CAARARAGQGLTDTQYF
TRBJ2-7 | TRBD2 | TRBV10-3 | - | TGTGCCATCAGTGAGCCCGGGAGGGGTGGCGTTGAGCAGTACTTC | CAISEPGRGGVEQYF
TRBJ2-3 | TRBD2 | TRBV7-6 | - | TGTGCCAGCAGCCCTGGGACTAGCGGGACCACAGATACGCAGTATTTT | CASSPGTSGTTDTQYF
TRBJ2-5 | TRBD1 | TRBV28 | many | TGTGCCAGCCAACAGGGGCAGAGGACTGGGGGCCAGTACTTC | CASQQGQRTGGQYF
TRBJ2-1 | TRBD1 | TRBV9 | - | TGTGCCAGCAATCGGGACAGCCTTAGTAATGAGCAGTTCTTC | CASNRDSLSNEQFF
TRBJ2-1 | TRBD2 | TRBV7-9 | few | TGTGCCAGCAGCCGTACACCGGGACTAGCCTACAATGAGCAGTTCTTC | CASSRTPGLAYNEQFF
TRBJ1-4 | - | TRBV2 | - | TGTGCCAGCAGTCCTCCGTGGGGGGGGCCCGCAACTAATGAAAAACTGTTTTTT | CASSPPWGGPATNEKLFF
TRBJ2-7 | - | TRBV13 | many | TGTGCCAGCAGCTTATCCTCCGGGGCCCTCTACGAGCAGTACTTC | CASSLSSGALYEQYF
TRBJ2-7 | - | TRBV6-1 | - | TGTGCCAGCAGGCAACAAGGGGGGGGCTACGAGCAGTACTTC | CASRQQGGGYEQYF
TRBJ2-1 | - | TRBV28 | few | TGTGCCAGCAGTTTACCCTCGGGGATCGATGAGCAGTTCTTC | CASSLPSGIDEQFF
TRBJ1-5 | - | TRBV10-3 | once | TGTGCCATCAGTGAGGATGGGAGTAGCAATCAGCCCCAGCATTTT | CAISEDGSSNQPQHF
TRBJ2-7 | - | TRBV11-1 | many | TGTGCCAGCAGAACGGGTGGGGCGTCCTACGAGCAGTACTTC | CASRTGGASYEQYF
TRBJ1-1 | - | TRBV9 | - | TGTGCCAGCAGCTTTTTCGACAGAGACACTGAAGCTTTCTTT | CASSFFDRDTEAFF
TRBJ2-3 | TRBD2 | TRBV2 | many | TGTGCCAGCAGTGATGGACTAGCGGGGAGGGGAGATACGCAGTATTTT | CASSDGLAGRGDTQYF
TRBJ1-5 | - | TRBV12-3/TRBV12-4 | few | TGTGCCAGCAATTTATCGGGAAACAATCAGCCCCAGCATTTT | CASNLSGNNQPQHF
TRBJ1-6 | - | TRBV5-1 | many | TGCGCCAGCAGCTTGGGGCAGCAAGATAATTCACCCCTCCACTTT | CASSLGQQDNSPLHF
TRBJ2-1 | TRBD2 | TRBV10-3 | many | TGTGCCATCAGTGAGCCGGGCGGGAGTACTAATGAGCAGTTCTTC | CAISEPGGSTNEQFF
TRBJ1-1 | TRBD1 | TRBV20-1 | few | TGCAGTGCTAGAACACCAGGGACAGGGAAGGTGAACACTGAAGCTTTCTTT | CSARTPGTGKVNTEAFF
TRBJ2-2 | TRBD2 | TRBV9 | - | TGTGCCAGCAGCGTAAGGTGGGAGGGCCCAAGCGGGGAGCTGTTTTTT | CASSVRWEGPSGELFF
TRBJ2-5 | TRBD2 | TRBV9 | few | TGTGCCAGCAGCGTAGCCAGCGGGAGGGAGACCCAGTACTTC | CASSVASGRETQYF
TRBJ1-5 | TRBD1 | TRBV6-2/TRBV6-3 | many | TGTGCCAGCAGCCCTGGGACAGGGGGCTCTTTTCAGCCCCAGCATTTT | CASSPGTGGSFQPQHF
TRBJ1-1 | - | TRBV2 | many | TGTGCCAGCAGTGATTTCGCGGTGGGGGGGGCTTTCTTT | CASSDFAVGGAFF
TRBJ2-5 | - | TRBV7-2 | many | TGTGCCAGCAGCTTAGCTTGGGAAGGAGAGACCCAGTACTTC | CASSLAWEGETQYF
TRBJ2-1 | TRBD2 | TRBV7-6 | - | TGTGCCAGCAGCGACGGGACTAGCGGGAAGAGCTCCTACAATGAGCAGTTCTTC | CASSDGTSGKSSYNEQFF
TRBJ2-3 | - | TRBV7-6 | many | TGTGCCAGCAGCTGGGGGACACAAGCTTCCACAGATACGCAGTATTTT | CASSWGTQASTDTQYF
TRBJ2-1 | - | TRBV29-1 | many | TGCAGCGTTGAAGGCAAGGTCCCCTACAATGAGCAGTTCTTC | CSVEGKVPYNEQFF
TRBJ2-1 | TRBD2 | TRBV11-3 | many | TGTGCCAGCAGCTTGGATAGCGGGAGATCCTACAATGAGCAGTTCTTC | CASSLDSGRSYNEQFF
TRBJ2-7 | - | TRBV29-1 | many | TGCAGCGTTGAAGACAGGGGTTACGAGCAGTACTTC | CSVEDRGYEQYF
TRBJ2-3 | - | TRBV30 | many | TGTGCCTGGAGTGTTGGGACCCAGGATACGCAGTATTTT | CAWSVGTQDTQYF
TRBJ2-1 | TRBD1 | TRBV27 | many | TGTGCCAGCAGTAACGACAGGGGGCTCAATGAGCAGTTCTTC | CASSNDRGLNEQFF
TRBJ1-1 | - | TRBV14 | few | TGTGCCAGCAGCCGGGGGCGGGACACTGAAGCTTTCTTT | CASSRGRDTEAFF
TRBJ1-5 | - | TRBV28 | many | TGTGCCAGCAGTTCCCCGGACCGAGTGGGGAATCAGCCCCAGCATTTT | CASSSPDRVGNQPQHF
TRBJ2-7 | TRBD2 | TRBV6-1 | many | TGTGCCAGCAGTGTTCGAGCGGGAGGGGGAGAGCAGTACTTC | CASSVRAGGGEQYF
TRBJ2-7 | - | TRBV20-1 | many | TGCAGTGCTCAAGACAGGTCCGGAGGCTCCTACGAGCAGTACTTC | CSAQDRSGGSYEQYF
TRBJ2-5 | - | TRBV3-1 | many | TGTGCCAGCAGCCATCGTGAAGAGACCCAGTACTTC | CASSHREETQYF
TRBJ1-2 | TRBD1 | TRBV24-1 | - | TGTGCCACCAGTGACGCCGGGACAGGGCCCTATGGCTACACCTTC | CATSDAGTGPYGYTF
TRBJ2-1 | TRBD2 | TRBV9 | few | TGTGCCAGCAGCGCAGAGACTAGCGGGAGCTCTTCCCATAATGAGCAGTTCTTC | CASSAETSGSSSHNEQFF